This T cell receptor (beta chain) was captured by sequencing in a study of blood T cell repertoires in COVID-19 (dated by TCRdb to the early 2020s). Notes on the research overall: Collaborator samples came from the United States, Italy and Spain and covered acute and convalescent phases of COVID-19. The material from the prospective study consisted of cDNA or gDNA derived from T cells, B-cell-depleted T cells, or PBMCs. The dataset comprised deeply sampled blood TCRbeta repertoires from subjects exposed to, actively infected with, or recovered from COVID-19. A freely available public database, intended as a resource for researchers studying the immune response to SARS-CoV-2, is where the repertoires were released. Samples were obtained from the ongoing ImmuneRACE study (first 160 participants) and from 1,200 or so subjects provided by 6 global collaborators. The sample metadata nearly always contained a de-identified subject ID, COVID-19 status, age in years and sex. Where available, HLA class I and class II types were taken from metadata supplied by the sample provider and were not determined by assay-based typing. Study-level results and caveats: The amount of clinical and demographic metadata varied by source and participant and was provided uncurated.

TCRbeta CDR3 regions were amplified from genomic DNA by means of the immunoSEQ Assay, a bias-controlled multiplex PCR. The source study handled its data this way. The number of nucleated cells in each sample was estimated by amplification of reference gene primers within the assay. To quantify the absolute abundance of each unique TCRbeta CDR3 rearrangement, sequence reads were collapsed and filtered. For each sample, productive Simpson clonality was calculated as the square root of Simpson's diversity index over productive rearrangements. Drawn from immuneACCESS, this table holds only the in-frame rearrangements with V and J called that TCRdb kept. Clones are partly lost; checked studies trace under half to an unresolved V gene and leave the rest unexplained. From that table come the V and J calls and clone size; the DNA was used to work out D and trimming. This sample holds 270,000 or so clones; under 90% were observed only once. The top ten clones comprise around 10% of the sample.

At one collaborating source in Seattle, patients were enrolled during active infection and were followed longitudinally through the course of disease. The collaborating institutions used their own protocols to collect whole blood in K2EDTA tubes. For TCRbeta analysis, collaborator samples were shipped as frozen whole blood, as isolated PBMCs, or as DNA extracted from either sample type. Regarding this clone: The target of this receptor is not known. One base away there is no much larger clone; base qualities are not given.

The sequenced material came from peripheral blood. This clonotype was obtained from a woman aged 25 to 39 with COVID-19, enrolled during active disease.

The DNA is as follows: TGTGCCAGTAGTATATCGGGGTCCGATACTGAAGCTTTCTTT. It translates as CASSISGSDTEAFF. In this chain, TRBV19 is recombined with TRBJ1-1, with no confident D gene call. The germline V gene (reference sequence) sets CDR1 to LNHDA and CDR2 to SQIVND. Cut back by 2 bases and 5 bases, the V and J ends lie 12 bases apart. Taken from cysteine to phenylalanine, the CDR3 has 14 residues. Only CDR3 DNA is held: 42 bases, read in frame from base 1.